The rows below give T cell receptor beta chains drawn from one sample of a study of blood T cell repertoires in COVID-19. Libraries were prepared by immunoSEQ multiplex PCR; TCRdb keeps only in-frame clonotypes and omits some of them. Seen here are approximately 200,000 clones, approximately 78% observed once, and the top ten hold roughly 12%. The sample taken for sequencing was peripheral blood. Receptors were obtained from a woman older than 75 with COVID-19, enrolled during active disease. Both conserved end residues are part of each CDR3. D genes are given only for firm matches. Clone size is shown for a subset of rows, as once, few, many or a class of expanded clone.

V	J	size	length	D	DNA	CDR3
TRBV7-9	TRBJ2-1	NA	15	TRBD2	TGTGCCAGCAGCGCCCTAGCGGGAGTGTACAATGAGCAGTTCTTC	CASSALAGVYNEQFF
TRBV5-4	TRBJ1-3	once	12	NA	TGTGCCAGTTCTTTTTTTGGAAACACCATATATTTT	CASSFFGNTIYF
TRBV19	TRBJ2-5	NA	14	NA	TGTGCCAAAAGACAGGACCTCTCACAAGAGACCCAGTACTTC	CAKRQDLSQETQYF
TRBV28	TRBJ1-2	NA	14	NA	TGTGCCGGATCGACAGGCGCACCTAACTATGGCTACACCTTC	CAGSTGAPNYGYTF
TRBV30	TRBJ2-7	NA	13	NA	TGTGCCTGGAGCCCGATCCTAGTTTACGAGCAGTACTTC	CAWSPILVYEQYF
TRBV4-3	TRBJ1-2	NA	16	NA	TGCGCCAGCAGCCAAGTATTTAAGAGAGTTAGTGAAGGCTACACCTTC	CASSQVFKRVSEGYTF
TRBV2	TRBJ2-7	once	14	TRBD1	TGTGCCAGCAGTGGACAGGGCAGGGGATACGAGCAGTACTTC	CASSGQGRGYEQYF
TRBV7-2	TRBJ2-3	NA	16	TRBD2	TGTGCCAGCAGCTTGACTAGCGGGGGGGGAATGGATACGCAGTATTTT	CASSLTSGGGMDTQYF
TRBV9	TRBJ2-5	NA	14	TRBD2	TGTGCCAGCAGCGTAGGGGGAGGGGTGGAGACCCAGTACTTC	CASSVGGGVETQYF
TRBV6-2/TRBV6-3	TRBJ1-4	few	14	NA	TGTGCCAGCAGTTATTACAGGCTTCGGGAAAAACTGTTTTTT	CASSYYRLREKLFF
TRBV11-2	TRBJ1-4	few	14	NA	TGTGCCAGCAGCCCGACGTGGAGTAATGAAAAACTGTTTTTT	CASSPTWSNEKLFF
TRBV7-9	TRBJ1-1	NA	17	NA	TGTGCCAGCAGCTTGGGACACCGATCCCCGATGAACACTGAAGCTTTCTTT	CASSLGHRSPMNTEAFF
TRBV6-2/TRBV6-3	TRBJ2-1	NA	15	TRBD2	TGTGCCAGCAGTTACACTAGCGGGGCTCACGATGAGCAGTTCTTC	CASSYTSGAHDEQFF
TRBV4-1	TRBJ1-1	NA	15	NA	TGCGCCAGCAGCCAAGCGAGGGTGACGAACACTGAAGCTTTCTTT	CASSQARVTNTEAFF
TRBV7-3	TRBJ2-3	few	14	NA	TGTGCCAGCAGTCTGGACTGGTTCACAGATACGCAGTATTTT	CASSLDWFTDTQYF
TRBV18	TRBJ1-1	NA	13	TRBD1	TGTGCCAGCTCACAGGGGGCCCACACTGAAGCTTTCTTT	CASSQGAHTEAFF
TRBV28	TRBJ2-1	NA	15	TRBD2	TGTGCCACCCTGTTACTAGCGGGAGGGGGCAATGAGCAGTTCTTC	CATLLLAGGGNEQFF
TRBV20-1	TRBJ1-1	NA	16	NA	TGCAGTGCTAGTCTACCCGACCCTTGGGGGGACACTGAAGCTTTCTTT	CSASLPDPWGDTEAFF
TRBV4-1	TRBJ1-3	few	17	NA	TGCGCCAGCAGCCAAAGGAGAGACAGAGCCTCTGGAAACACCATATATTTT	CASSQRRDRASGNTIYF
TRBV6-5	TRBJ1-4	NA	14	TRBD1	TGTGCCAGCCGGACAGGGGGCCATAATGAAAAACTGTTTTTT	CASRTGGHNEKLFF
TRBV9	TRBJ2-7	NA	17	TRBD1	TGTGCCAGCAGCGTAGGACCCGGGACAGGGGGTGCGTTGAAGCAGTACTTC	CASSVGPGTGGALKQYF
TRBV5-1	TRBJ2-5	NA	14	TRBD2	TGCGCCAGCAGCGAACAACTAGCGGGCGGGACCCAGTACTTC	CASSEQLAGGTQYF
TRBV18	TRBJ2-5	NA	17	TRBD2	TGTGCCAGCTCAACCTGGACTAGCGGGAGACTCCAAGAGACCCAGTACTTC	CASSTWTSGRLQETQYF
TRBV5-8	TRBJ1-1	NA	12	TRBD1	TGTGCCAGCAGCTACGGACAGGATGAAGCTTTCTTT	CASSYGQDEAFF